This TCR beta chain was retrieved from a study of cytomegalovirus exposure and HLA in healthy donors (dated by TCRdb to 2016 to 2017). About the study as a whole: In an earlier analysis of some 610 of the donors, 276 Gb of sequence data and 90 million to 130 million unique TCR beta sequences from 150 million to 200 million T cells were reported. Of the 350 to 400 genotyped donors, about 80% fell in the genetic ancestry cluster associated with self-reported Caucasian donors. The study aimed to test whether signatures of past pathogen exposure could be identified by cataloging public T cell receptors. All discovery cohort repertoires had been generated using a single sequencing platform. To decide whether each TCR beta V gene segment behaved as functional or pseudogenic, an earlier analysis of some 570 of the donors relied on high-throughput TCR beta sequencing. The study used immunosequencing to profile the T cell repertoires of several hundred subjects and linked those repertoires to cytomegalovirus serostatus. Roughly 5 DR-DQ haplotypes were handled as single units for association and clustering, since linkage in the cohort was strong. Typing coverage differed by locus: A, B, C, DRB1 and DQB1 were typed in about 620-630 donors, DQA1 in 522, DPA1 in 606, and DPB1 in around 490. Alongside the repertoire data, information on donor age, sex, ethnicity and CMV serostatus was compiled. Across around 400 genotyped donors of the cohort, an average of about 220,000 unique TCR beta nucleotide sequences per donor were sequenced, and 15% to 20% of those sequences were non-productive. Rather than drawing on any new phenotypic data, the later analysis identified candidate immune exposures from TCR beta sequences and the way those sequences occurred across donors. A later genetic analysis used genome-wide SNP genotypes for about 65% of the 666 donors, treating that subset as a discovery cohort. To predict cytomegalovirus infection status, the study brought together high-throughput TCR immunosequencing, statistical association of individual TCRs with disease status, and machine learning. Along with the approximately 650-subject first cohort, a separate validation cohort of over a hundred different subjects was used. HLA typing included class I and class II loci at four-digit resolution. In a later analysis, previously published TCR beta repertoires from some 640 donors were re-analyzed and high-resolution HLA genotyping was added so that TCR occurrence patterns could be studied. An early release that covered some 640 HLA-typed donors contained approximately 300 gigabases of sequencing data and around 80 million unique TCR sequences.

V is cut by 5 bases and J by 4 bases, and the space between the germline ends is 17 bases. Per the germline V gene, SGHTA is the CDR1 and FQGTGA is the CDR2. The CDR3 runs 15 amino acids, cysteine and phenylalanine included. The retained sequence is limited to the CDR3, 45 bases, with the frame set at the first base. The study at large found these results: According to the authors, the approach could potentially be generalized to other disease states and immunological phenotypes. A cluster of highly shared sequence variants was judged likely to be a technical artifact of the sequencing pipeline. Some IMGT-functional V segments, including TRBV6-2 and TRBV6-3, could not be told apart with the 87-base-pair reads, so those segments were excluded. Most TCR sequences were seen in very few donors, while some public TCRs were found in many individuals. The earlier analysis of 587 of the donors excluded approximately 17 rarely observed V segments, including chromosome 9 orphons, because counts were too low. In a later analysis, HLA-associated TCR beta chains were found to be more clonally expanded and to have lower generation probabilities than equally common non-associated chains. Sequencing depth was assumed to be roughly uniform across donors in the presence/absence analyses, though that assumption may not hold. The classifier was reported to diagnose cytomegalovirus status with high specificity and sensitivity in both the original cohort and the validation cohort. Only TCR beta chains were sequenced in this cohort, and the absence of alpha or paired-chain data limited detectable features. At a false discovery rate of 0.05, a later analysis linked 16,000 or so TCR beta sequences to specific HLA alleles. In vitro tests confirmed that a few of the cytomegalovirus-associated TCR beta chains recognize cytomegalovirus antigens. According to a later analysis, parvovirus B19, influenza, CMV and Epstein-Barr virus appeared linked to several top co-occurrence clusters. In a later analysis, TCR association rates were found to vary across HLA loci, with the most associated TCRs seen for DRB1 alleles and the fewest for HLA-C alleles. According to a later genetic analysis, donors in an Asian-associated ancestry cluster had fewer N-insertions in productive TCRs than the roughly 670-donor mean. In an earlier analysis of roughly 500 of the donors, most TCR beta V segments appeared in productive rearrangements about 87% or about 30% of the time, broadly matching IMGT annotations. Correlated functional status among segregating V segments might be attributable to linkage disequilibrium, but an unknown experimental factor could not be ruled out. In a later genetic analysis, a missense DCLRE1C variant was associated with V-gene and J-gene trimming of TCR beta chains, and the association was replicated in an independent cohort. According to a later analysis, most CMV-associated TCR beta chains appeared to be HLA-restricted, and the HLA associations seemed to be driven largely by CMV exposure. The only immune exposure information available for the cohort was CMV serostatus. The study gave a list of 150 to 200 TCR beta chains associated with cytomegalovirus. When HLA alleles, especially DR and DQ, strongly co-occurred, TCR associations were difficult to assign to individual alleles. Because HLA typing was unavailable for some donors at each locus, only the typed subset was used in association tests. A further reported finding was that TCR beta sequences accurately predicted the HLA-A and HLA-B alleles for most subjects in the first cohort.

Preparation of the library involved the immunoSEQ multiplex PCR assay. The multiplex PCR relied on a mix of 60 forward primers for TCR Vbeta segments and 13 reverse primers for TCR Jbeta segments. Amplification of the CDR3 region of rearranged TCR beta genes was performed with a multiplex PCR assay on genomic DNA. The Illumina HiSeq System was used to sequence the amplified TCR beta libraries as 87-base-pair reads. As for how the authors treated the data: A later analysis counted tens of millions of unique TCR beta chains across the 666 repertoires, and roughly 9.9 million of these chains were shared by at least two donors. To remove PCR and sequencing errors, raw reads were error-corrected and collapsed into unique sequences using a nearest-neighbor algorithm that merged closely related sequences. Alignment of CDR3 sequences to IMGT reference sequences was used to assign V, D and J gene segments. For a sequence to be retained, a match of at least six nucleotides was required to both a V gene segment and a J gene segment. A rearrangement was called productive if the CDR3 had no stop codons and remained in frame with V and J, and every other rearrangement was called non-productive. CDR3 was defined according to IMGT convention as the region running from the second conserved V-encoded cysteine to the conserved J-encoded phenylalanine. Sequences without an unambiguous match to a single V gene segment were excluded from the earlier analysis of a few hundred of the donors. An earlier analysis of a few hundred of the donors classified V segments as functional when productive rearrangements were above 56.7% and as segregating when the standard deviation between donors was above 5%. A statistical classification framework was built for diagnosing cytomegalovirus status from the catalog of TCR beta chain sequences. In a later analysis, TCR nucleotide sequences were compared against IMGT/GENE-DB human TR gene sequences so that V and J genes could be assigned. A later analysis assigned CDR3 sequences and most-parsimonious VDJ recombination scenarios with the TCRdist pipeline. A later analysis defined each TCR beta chain by its CDR3 amino acid sequence plus V-gene family, and excluded reads lacking a unique V-gene family. To address suspected cross-contamination and a sequencing artifact, a later analysis removed approximately 590 highly shared, low-generation-probability nucleotide sequences. In a later analysis, a clonal expansion index was calculated for each public chain from normalized within-repertoire ranks of inferred template counts. In a later analysis, generation probabilities were computed using a VDJ recombination model fitted to out-of-frame rearrangements, and the results were checked against IGoR. In a later analysis, hypergeometric tests were used to score TCR-TCR, TCR-HLA and TCR-CMV co-occurrence, with a repertoire-size bias correction applied to TCR pairs. To estimate false discovery rates, a later analysis permuted the HLA or CMV assignments 20 times. A later analysis grouped co-occurring TCRs with DBSCAN, adding TCRdist sequence similarity when clustering within HLA-allele-positive subsets. Repertoires with fewer than 30,000 or more than 120,000 public chains, plus five repertoires with anomalous nucleotide sharing, were excluded from co-occurrence clustering. TCRdb took this table from immuneACCESS and kept in-frame rearrangements with V and J called. Such tables lack part of the clones; where checked against another copy, unresolved V genes explain under half of the gap, and the rest is unexplained. Clone size and the V and J calls come from that table; the DNA yielded D and trimming. Present in this sample are more than 75,000 clones, roughly three quarters of which were seen just once. Around 15% of the sample is taken by the ten largest.

In total, roughly 710 healthy bone marrow donors made up the cohort. At the time of sampling, every cohort member was nominally healthy, though immune exposures that went unrecorded were likely present. The donor tested CMV seropositive and was one of the 289 seropositive cohort members. A peripheral blood sample was collected from each donor, and TCR beta sequencing was performed on peripheral blood mononuclear cells. The Qiagen DNeasy Blood Extraction Kit was used to extract genomic DNA from the blood cell samples. Note on this clone: It lacks a known antigen. The input lacks base qualities; no much larger clone sits a single base away.

This clonotype originated in a woman aged 40 to 50 in good health and CMV-seropositive. Sequencing used PBMCs. This receptor chain uses TRBV7-3 and TRBJ1-2; TRBD1 is perhaps the D gene, given 6 matching bases. The CDR3 in this case is CASSTPGAGAYGYTF. The nucleotide sequence is given as TGTGCCAGCAGCACCCCAGGGGCGGGGGCCTATGGCTACACCTTC.